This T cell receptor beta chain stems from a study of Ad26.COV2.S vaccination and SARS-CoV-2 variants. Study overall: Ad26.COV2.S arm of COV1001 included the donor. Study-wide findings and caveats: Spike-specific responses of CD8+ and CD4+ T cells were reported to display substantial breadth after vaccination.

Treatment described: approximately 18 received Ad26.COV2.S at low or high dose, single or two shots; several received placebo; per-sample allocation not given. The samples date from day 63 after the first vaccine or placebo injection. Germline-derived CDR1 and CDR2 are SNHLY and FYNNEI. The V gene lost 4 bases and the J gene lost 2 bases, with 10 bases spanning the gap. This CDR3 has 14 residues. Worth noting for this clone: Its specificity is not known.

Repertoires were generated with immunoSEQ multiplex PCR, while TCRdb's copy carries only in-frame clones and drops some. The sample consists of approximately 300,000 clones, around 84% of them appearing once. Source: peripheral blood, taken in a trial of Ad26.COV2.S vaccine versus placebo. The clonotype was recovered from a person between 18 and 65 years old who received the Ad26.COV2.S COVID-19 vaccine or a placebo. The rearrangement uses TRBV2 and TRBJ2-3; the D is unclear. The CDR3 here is CASSAGVNTDTQYF. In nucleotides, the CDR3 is TGTGCCAGCAGTGCAGGAGTGAACACAGATACGCAGTATTTT.